This TCR beta chain was profiled in a study of blood T cell repertoires in COVID-19. For the study at large: T cells, B-cell-depleted T cells, or PBMCs supplied cDNA or gDNA.

Per the authors' pipeline: Quantification of nucleated cells was approximated via reference gene primer amplification. Only in-frame clones appear in the TCRdb table, and some are missing; sequencing was by immunoSEQ multiplex PCR. That table gives V, J and clone size, and the DNA gave D and trimming. The table shows about 400,000 clones, with approximately 86% occurring only once. Residents of under 25 US areas, aged roughly 18 to 89 years, made up the participants. In assigning cohorts, the study relied on participant-reported clinical history. This CDR3 region has 17 residues. The germline V gene encodes CDR1 SGHAT and CDR2 FQNNGV. Trimming took 5 bases from V and 3 from J; bases not matched to a gene: 6.

The sequenced sample was PBMCs or T cells enriched from blood (not recorded which). This clonotype was obtained from a woman between 40 and 55 years old with acute COVID-19. The chain combines TRBV11-2 with TRBJ2-1; 14 nucleotides align to TRBD2. Here the CDR3 DNA reads TGTGCCAGCAGCACGCGACTAGCGGGGGGGCTCTACAATGAGCAGTTCTTC. The encoded protein is CASSTRLAGGLYNEQFF. The variable domain in full, completed from reference TRBV11-2 and TRBJ2-1, reads EAGVAQSPRYKIIEKRQSVAFWCNPISGHATLYWYQQILGQGPKLLIQFQNNGVVDDSQLPKDRFSAERLKGVDSTLKIQPAKLEDSAVYLCASSTRLAGGLYNEQFFGPGTRLTVL.